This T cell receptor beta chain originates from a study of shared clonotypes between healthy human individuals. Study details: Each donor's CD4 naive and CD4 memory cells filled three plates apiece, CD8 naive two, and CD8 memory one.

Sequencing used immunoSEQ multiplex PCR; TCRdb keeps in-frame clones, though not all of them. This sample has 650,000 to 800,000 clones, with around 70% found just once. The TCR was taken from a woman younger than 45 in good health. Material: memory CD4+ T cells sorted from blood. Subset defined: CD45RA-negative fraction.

The CDR3 loop reads CASRASGRAGDTQYF. CDR3 DNA: TGTGCCAGCAGGGCTAGCGGGAGGGCTGGAGATACGCAGTATTTT. The rearrangement uses TRBV6-6 and TRBJ2-3; 12 bases align to TRBD2. Germline V CDR1 and CDR2: MNHNY, SVGAGI (reference sequence). Trimming cost V 6 bases and J 5 bases; bases outside gene matches: 6. The CDR3 extends over 15 amino acids.